The 22 T cell receptor beta chains below were found in one sample sequenced in a study of CD8 T cells in ankylosing spondylitis (dated by TCRdb to the late 2010s). The library came from 5' RACE. The listed sequencing device is Illumina HiSeq 2500. TCRdb trimmed the raw reads at Q25, called clones with MiXCR and kept productive beta chains. All rows with the same CDR3 protein become a single entry with the most common DNA and genes. This sample gives 150,000 to 200,000 distinct CDR3 sequences in total; under 15% of them show up just once. The top ten constitute roughly 9.6% of the sample. The sequenced sample consisted of blood, either unsorted or a sorted T cell fraction (not recorded which). The receptor source for this set is a female donor with ankylosing spondylitis or in good health (not recorded which).

This clonotype came up a few times. CDR3 nucleotide sequence: TGTGCCGTTTCTGTGAGGGACGAGCAGTACTTC. Translating it yields CAVSVRDEQYF. The rearrangement uses TRBV10-3 and TRBJ2-7, with a weak D call TRBD2 (5 bases). The CDR3 consists of 11 residues. Germline CDR1 ENHRY, CDR2 SYGVKD. V shed 11 bases and J shed 5 bases, with 13 bases lying between them.

This clonotype was detected many times. The rearrangement links TRBV10-3 to TRBJ2-7; 7 positions match TRBD2. This CDR3 has 13 residues. The germline CDR1 and CDR2 sequences are ENHRY and SYGVKD. The V and J ends lost 2 bases and 2 bases, in that order; junction bases with no gene match: 0. CDR3 amino acids: CAISEGLAYEQYF. CDR3 in DNA: TGTGCCATCAGTGAGGGACTAGCCTACGAGCAGTACTTC.

This clonotype appeared many times. The chain joins TRBV4-2 to TRBJ2-7; TRBD1 matches at 7 bases. Germline trimming cut 0 bases from V and 4 bases from J; bases unmatched to any gene: 6. The CDR3 is 15 residues long. Germline lookup yields CDR1 LGHNA and CDR2 YNFKEQ. CDR3 DNA sequence: TGTGCCAGCAGCCAAGATCGGGACAGTATATACGAGCAGTACTTC. Residues: CASSQDRDSIYEQYF.

This clonotype was seen repeatedly, ten times or more. This rearrangement joins TRBV5-1 to TRBJ2-7, with unresolved D. Deletions cut 4 bases from V and 0 bases from J, with 11 bases between. Germline values: CDR1 SGHRS, CDR2 YFSETQ. This CDR3 is built from 14 residues. This chain's CDR3 is CASSLMLSSYEQYF. CDR3 in DNA: TGCGCCAGCAGCCTGATGCTTAGCTCCTACGAGCAGTACTTC.

The chain carries TRBV7-2 and TRBJ2-2; D call uncertain. CDR3 size: 14 residues. With 6 bases removed from V and 7 bases from J, the gap between germline ends came to 15 bases. CDR1 is SGHTA, CDR2 FQGNSA, per germline. The DNA of the CDR3 is TGTGCCAGCAGTTCCCTCGCGGCTGTCGGGGAGCTGTTTTTT. It is translated as CASSSLAAVGELFF. Full variable domain (rest looked up from reference TRBV7-2 and TRBJ2-2): GAGVSQSPSNKVTEKGKDVELRCDPISGHTALYWYRQSLGQGLEFLIYFQGNSAPDKSGLPSDRFSAERTGGSVSTLTIQRTQQEDSAVYLCASSSLAAVGELFFGEGSRLTVL.

Many counts were recorded for this clonotype. CDR3 region: CSARGSDTEAFF. For the CDR3, the DNA is TGCAGTGCTAGAGGGTCTGACACTGAAGCTTTCTTT. This rearrangement joins TRBV20-1 to TRBJ1-1; D not certain. V was shortened by 1 base and J by 3 bases, with 6 bases between the two germline ends. Germline V gene data show CDR1 as DFQATT and CDR2 as SNEGSKA (reference sequence). The CDR3 extends over 12 amino acids.

The sample holds many counts of this clonotype. V is TRBV4-3 and J is TRBJ1-1; D is perhaps TRBD1 (6 bases). The CDR3 loop spans 14 amino acids. Germline CDR1 and CDR2: LGHNA and YSLEER. The V end lost 0 bases, the J end lost 8 bases, and 13 bases lay between the germline ends. The CDR3 protein is CASSQEDSLGEAFF. The CDR3 nucleotides are TGCGCCAGCAGCCAAGAGGACAGCCTGGGGGAAGCTTTCTTT.

This clonotype was observed a few times. This chain uses TRBV7-8 with TRBJ1-2, with a possible D match to TRBD1 (5 bases). V was trimmed by 5 bases and J by 2 bases, leaving 12 bases between them. The CDR3 length is 14 residues. Germline V lookup: CDR1 SGHVS, CDR2 FQNEAQ. CDR3: CASSPGGGNYGYTF. The CDR3 DNA reads TGTGCCAGCAGCCCAGGTGGGGGGAACTATGGCTACACCTTC.

This clonotype has a count of ten or more. The rearrangement uses TRBV5-1 and TRBJ1-1, with TRBD1 matching over 9 bases. CDR1 and CDR2 from the germline V gene are SGHRS and YFSETQ. V trimming: 2 bases; J trimming: 1 base; junction bases outside the gene matches: 3. This CDR3 has 15 amino acids. CDR3 sequence: CASSFGDRANTEAFF. CDR3 bases: TGCGCCAGCAGCTTTGGGGACAGGGCGAACACTGAAGCTTTCTTT.

The gene calls are TRBV5-1 and TRBJ2-1; 10 bases match TRBD2. Germline V lookup: CDR1 SGHRS, CDR2 YFSETQ. The CDR3 is 16 amino acids. With V trimmed by 5 bases and J by 8 bases, 13 bases remained unmatched. Written as DNA, the CDR3 is TGCGCCAGCAGTTTCGGGCTAGCGGGAGTAGCGGATGAGCAGTTCTTC. The encoded protein is CASSFGLAGVADEQFF.

The chain uses TRBV5-1 and TRBJ1-2; D not certain. Germline V gene data show CDR1 as SGHRS and CDR2 as YFSETQ. The CDR3 is 15 residues long. V lost 2 bases, J lost 4 bases, and 15 bases lay in between. CDR3 sequence (DNA): TGCGCCAGCAGCTTTGCAGATCCAGTGGGCTATGGCTACACCTTC. Translated: CASSFADPVGYGYTF. Using reference TRBV5-1 and TRBJ1-2 for the parts outside the CDR3, the full variable domain is KAGVTQTPRYLIKTRGQQVTLSCSPISGHRSVSWYQQTPGQGLQFLFEYFSETQRNKGNFPGRFSGRQFSNSRSEMNVSTLELGDSALYLCASSFADPVGYGYTFGSGTRLTVV.

The chain uses TRBV3-1 and TRBJ2-7; 9 bases match TRBD1. Losses at the gene ends were 11 bases for V and 2 bases for J; bases not matched to a gene: 13. The CDR3 is 15 residues long. CDR1 LGHDT and CDR2 YNNKEL come from the germline V gene (reference sequence). CDR3 region: CASCLGQGQTYEQYF. The CDR3 nucleotides are TGTGCCTCCTGCCTCGGACAGGGGCAAACCTACGAGCAGTACTTC.

Only a few counts were recorded for this clonotype. The chain has TRBV18 and TRBJ2-7; D remains unclear. V was cut by 3 bases and J by 6 bases, with 6 bases left in between. Germline assignment: CDR1 KGHSH and CDR2 LQKENI. The CDR3 extends over 11 amino acids. The CDR3: CASSPSVEQYF. The CDR3 DNA sequence: TGTGCCAGCTCACCTTCGGTCGAGCAGTACTTC. Using reference TRBV18 and TRBJ2-7 for the parts outside the CDR3, the full variable domain is NAGVMQNPRHLVRRRGQEARLRCSPMKGHSHVYWYRQLPEEGLKFMVYLQKENIIDESGMPKERFSAEFPKEGPSILRIQQVVRGDSAAYFCASSPSVEQYFGPGTRLTVT.

This clonotype was seen ten or more times. The chain uses TRBV7-2 and TRBJ2-5; 8 nucleotides line up with TRBD2. Germline V gives CDR1 SGHTA, CDR2 FQGNSA. The CDR3 is 17 amino acids. Trimming took 3 bases from V and 5 from J; bases not matched to a gene: 14. This CDR3 reads CASSFSGPGLVGETQYF. The CDR3, as DNA: TGTGCCAGCAGCTTTAGCGGACCGGGACTAGTAGGGGAGACCCAGTACTTC.

Many counts were recorded for this clonotype. The V call is TRBV12-3 or TRBV12-4, the J call TRBJ2-7; no reliable D call. The CDR3 covers 13 residues. The V and J ends lost 2 bases and 3 bases respectively, with 8 bases between them. CDR3 sequence (DNA): TGTGCCAGCAGTTTACTAGAGAACTACGAGCAGTACTTC. Translation: CASSLLENYEQYF.

V gene TRBV7-2 combines with J gene TRBJ2-2; D possibly corresponds to TRBD1 (6 bases). Between the trimmed V and J ends, which lost 6 bases and 6 bases, there was a span of 14 bases. The CDR3 runs 14 residues. In germline, CDR1 is SGHTA, CDR2 FQGNSA. The CDR3 is CASSRTGLAGELFF. CDR3 nucleotides: TGTGCCAGCAGTAGAACAGGGTTAGCCGGGGAGCTGTTTTTT.

This clonotype came up a few times. The chain employs TRBV12-3 or TRBV12-4 and TRBJ1-3; D might be TRBD1 (6 bases). Between the trimmed V and J ends, which lost 6 bases and 1 base, there was a span of 16 bases. The length of the CDR3 is 16 residues. The CDR3 DNA reads as TGTGCCAGCAGCAAACAGGGCCCTAAGTCTGGAAACACCATATATTTT. This translates into CASSKQGPKSGNTIYF.

The chain couples TRBV4-2 to TRBJ2-3; a possible D gene is TRBD2 (6 bases). This CDR3 is 17 amino acids long. V was cut by 0 bases and J by 1 base, with 14 bases left in between. Per germline, CDR1 LGHNA and CDR2 YNFKEQ. CDR3 sequence: CASSQDGGTWGTDTQYF. The CDR3 bases are TGTGCCAGCAGCCAAGATGGCGGGACGTGGGGCACAGATACGCAGTATTTT.

The V gene is TRBV12-3 or TRBV12-4, the J gene TRBJ2-7, with 8 bases fitting TRBD1. The length of the CDR3 is 14 residues. After removal of 1 base from V and 3 bases from J, the junction contained 2 bases not matched to a gene. CDR3 sequence reads: CASSLGDRIYEQYF. In DNA, the CDR3 is TGTGCCAGCAGTTTAGGGGACAGGATCTACGAGCAGTACTTC.

This clonotype was picked up many times. V usage is TRBV15 and J usage is TRBJ1-1; D is unresolved. V lost 0 bases to trimming and J lost 1 base, with 9 bases between them. Germline V gene data show CDR1 as LNHNV and CDR2 as YYDKDF (reference sequence). The CDR3 has 15 amino acids. This CDR3 reads CATSRDFQRNTEAFF. Here the CDR3 DNA reads TGTGCCACCAGCAGAGATTTCCAGAGGAACACTGAAGCTTTCTTT.

The sample holds many counts of this clonotype. The gene calls are TRBV25-1 and TRBJ1-6, with a weak D call TRBD1 (5 bases). The CDR3 runs to 14 residues. V was clipped by 3 bases and J by 7 bases, with 10 bases between them. Germline V CDR1 and CDR2: MGHDK, SYGVNS. The CDR3 DNA sequence: TGTGCCAGCAGTGATCGGCCAGGGAATTCACCCCTCCACTTT. It encodes CASSDRPGNSPLHF.

This clonotype has ten or more counts. The rearrangement links TRBV29-1 to TRBJ1-4; D gene ambiguous. This CDR3 spans 13 amino acids. CDR1 and CDR2 (germline): SQVTM, ANQGSEA. Deletions cut 3 bases from V and 5 bases from J, with 10 bases between. Here the CDR3 reads CSVESGVNEKLFF. DNA of the CDR3: TGCAGCGTTGAGTCAGGAGTGAATGAAAAACTGTTTTTT. The variable domain in full, with the rest retrieved from reference TRBV29-1 and TRBJ1-4, is SAVISQKPSRDICQRGTSLTIQCQVDSQVTMMFWYRQQPGQSLTLIATANQGSEATYESGFVIDKFPISRPNLTFSTLTVSNMSPEDSSIYLCSVESGVNEKLFFGSGTQLSVL.